The following is a T cell receptor beta chain sequence with its context. Its antigen is still unknown. A junction end diverges from the germline sequence, so it may reflect a read error. The data were obtained in a study of blood T cells in healthy people across ages. Notes on the study in general: Among long-lived donors, naive CD4+ cells were more numerous and diversity higher than in aged donors. The diversity estimates, figures obtained from one million T cells, were considered underestimates.

Combining a sample-barcoded 5' primer with a J-beta primer mix, a second PCR ran for roughly 6 to 11 cycles. Each CDR3 protein is one row after TCRdb ran MiXCR on the 5' RACE reads. The data hold 1.8 million or so distinct CDR3 sequences, with 30% to 40% observed a single time. Germline CDR1 MGHRA, CDR2 YSYEKL. CDR3 length: 11 residues. This TCR was sampled from a human donor in good health. Sequencing was done on a sample of blood. The chain has TRBV4-1 and TRBJ1-3, with D unclear. The CDR3 protein is CASSQGNTIYF. DNA for the CDR3: TGTGCCAGCAGCCAAGGAAACACCATATATTTT.